This passage covers 28 T cell receptor beta chains from one sample sequenced in a study of CD4 and CD8 cells across lung adenocarcinoma regions. Using its own MiXCR run on the PCR reads, TCRdb lists one record per CDR3 protein. The sample holds 10,000 to 15,000 distinct CDR3 sequences; around 61% are singletons and the top ten take 35% to 40%. The material sequenced was CD8+ T cells from the margin of a lung tumor. These receptor sequences come from a female donor with lung adenocarcinoma. The CD4 and CD8 labels of this study may be unreliable.

This clonotype was counted only a few times. V is TRBV27 and J is TRBJ2-5; D is perhaps TRBD1 (6 bases). The DNA matches TRBJ2-7 better at its end, which makes the J call doubtful. CDR3 length: 13 amino acids. CDR1 MNHEY and CDR2 SMNVEV come from the germline V gene (reference sequence). In nucleotides, the CDR3 is TGTGCCAGCAGTTTGTTGAGGGGGTTCGAGCAGTACTTC. Residues: CASSLLRGFEQYF.

This clonotype was detected many times. The V gene is TRBV7-6, the J gene TRBJ1-5; D is ambiguous. V lost 4 bases and J 4 bases, leaving 8 bases between the germline ends. The CDR3 totals 13 residues. Germline lookup yields CDR1 SGHVS and CDR2 FNYEAQ. CDR3 DNA: TGTGCCAGCAGCTCCCATCCGAATCAGCCCCAGCATTTT. It yields the protein CASSSHPNQPQHF.

This clonotype was counted many times. The chain carries TRBV6-1 and TRBJ2-3, with 13 bases that match TRBD2. This CDR3 has 15 residues. The trim removed 4 bases at V and 6 bases at J, leaving 4 bases unmatched. CDR1 is MNHNS and CDR2 is SASEGT in the germline V gene. CDR3 sequence reads: CASSVGLAGRDTQYF. CDR3 in DNA: TGTGCCAGCAGTGTGGGACTAGCGGGGAGGGATACGCAGTATTTT.

As regards this clonotype: The junction does not match germline at one end; this may be a read error. The V and J genes are TRBV6-8 and TRBJ2-4, with D perhaps matching TRBD1 (6 bases). CDR1 is MNHGY and CDR2 is SAAAGT in the germline V gene. The CDR3 contains 16 residues. The CDR3 sequence is CVCRDAVVGAKNTQYF. CDR3 DNA sequence: TGTGTGTGCCGCGACGCGGTAGTGGGGGCCAAAAACACTCAGTATTTC.

Remarks on this clonotype: One junction end disagrees with the germline gene, perhaps due to a read error. The V and J genes are TRBV4-1 and TRBJ2-4; possibly TRBD2 for D (7 bases). Germline loops: CDR1 MGHRA, CDR2 YSYEKL. There are 18 residues in the CDR3. The CDR3 nucleotides read TGCGCCAGCAGCCAAGCAGACGGGGGCGGGGGAGGCAAAGATACGCAGTATTTC. Translating gives CASSQADGGGGGKDTQYF.

The rearrangement joins TRBV6-1 to TRBJ2-6; D might be TRBD1 (7 bases). This CDR3 has 17 residues. Germline V gene lookup returns CDR1 MNHNS and CDR2 SASEGT. The V gene lost 6 bases and the J gene lost 2 bases, with 17 bases spanning the gap. DNA of the CDR3: TGTGCCAGCAGGGTTCAGGGGGGCCTAACTGGGGCCAACGTCCTGACTTTC. Translating gives CASRVQGGLTGANVLTF.

This rearrangement joins TRBV10-1 to TRBJ2-1; TRBD2 aligns across 11 bases. The germline CDR1 and CDR2 sequences are WNHNN and SYGVQD (reference sequence). This CDR3 has 17 residues. Germline trimming cut 3 bases from V and 7 bases from J; bases unmatched to any gene: 11. This chain's CDR3 is CASSDLPTSGGSNEQFF. The CDR3 DNA is TGCGCCAGCAGTGATCTTCCCACTAGCGGGGGATCTAATGAGCAGTTCTTC.

This chain connects TRBV6-1 to TRBJ2-5, with 7 nucleotides matching TRBD1. Judging by the DNA end, TRBJ2-1 fits better; the J call may be wrong. The CDR3 loop spans 12 amino acids. CDR1 and CDR2 from the germline V gene are MNHNS and SASEGT. The CDR3 spells CASSEQGDEQFF. The CDR3 DNA reads TGTGCCAGCAGTGAACAGGGGGATGAGCAGTTCTTC.

This clonotype was detected only a few times. The chain couples TRBV6-5 to TRBJ1-1; D is perhaps TRBD1 (5 bases). The CDR3 has 12 amino acids. The germline gives CDR1 MNHEY, CDR2 SVGAGI. V lost 6 bases and J 7 bases, leaving 12 bases between the germline ends. This CDR3 is CASRPPQGEAFF. The DNA of the CDR3 is TGTGCCAGCAGGCCGCCCCAGGGTGAAGCTTTCTTT.

This sequence joins TRBV27 and TRBJ2-5; TRBD1 aligns across 9 bases. The CDR3 extends over 14 amino acids. The germline CDR1 and CDR2 sequences are MNHEY and SMNVEV (reference sequence). V lost 5 bases, J lost 5 bases, and 6 bases stayed unmatched. CDR3 nucleotides: TGTGCCAGCAGTCCCCGGGACAGGGTGGAGACCCAGTACTTC. Protein: CASSPRDRVETQYF.

Comment on this clonotype: One junction end disagrees with the germline gene, perhaps due to a read error. The rearrangement joins TRBV6-1 to TRBJ2-3; D may correspond to TRBD1 or TRBD2 (7 bases each). The CDR3 spans 14 residues. CDR1 is MNHNS, CDR2 SASEGT, per germline. CDR3 amino acids: CAGRGGLGRDTQYF. The CDR3 DNA follows: TGTGCGGGCAGGGGGGGGTTGGGCCGAGATACGCAGTATTTC.

This clonotype was detected many times. CDR3 bases: TGTGCCAGCTCCCCTACAGAGTACCAAGAGACCCAGTACTTC. It translates to CASSPTEYQETQYF. The chain joins TRBV18 to TRBJ2-5; D call uncertain. The CDR3 runs to 14 residues. The germline V gene has CDR1 KGHSH and CDR2 LQKENI. With 6 bases removed from V and 0 bases from J, the gap between germline ends came to 11 bases. Combining the CDR3 with reference TRBV18 and TRBJ2-5 gives the whole variable domain NAGVMQNPRHLVRRRGQEARLRCSPMKGHSHVYWYRQLPEEGLKFMVYLQKENIIDESGMPKERFSAEFPKEGPSILRIQQVVRGDSAAYFCASSPTEYQETQYFGPGTRLLVL.

The sample holds a few counts of this clonotype. This rearrangement joins TRBV9 to TRBJ2-2; possibly TRBD2 for D (6 bases). V was clipped by 4 bases and J by 1 base, with 20 bases between them. Germline CDR1 reads SGDLS; CDR2 reads YYNGEE. The CDR3 loop spans 18 amino acids. In DNA, the CDR3 is TGTGCCAGCAGCCCGAAGCCTCACGGGACTCTGAACACCGGGGAGCTGTTTTTT. Translating gives CASSPKPHGTLNTGELFF.

This chain uses TRBV4-1 with TRBJ2-1, with D maybe TRBD2 (6 bases). Judging by the DNA end, TRBJ2-7 fits better; the J call may be wrong. The CDR3 loop spans 18 amino acids. Germline V lookup: CDR1 MGHRA, CDR2 YSYEKL. The CDR3 spells CASSQADGAGGSKNTQYF. The CDR3, as DNA: TGCGCCAGCAGCCAAGCAGACGGGGCCGGGGGAAGCAAAAACACGCAGTACTTC.

This sequence joins TRBV25-1 and TRBJ2-5; TRBD2 might be the D (6 bases). The V and J ends lost 8 bases and 11 bases respectively, with 30 bases between them. CDR1 is MGHDK and CDR2 is SYGVNS in the germline V gene. The CDR3 sequence is 16 residues long. The CDR3 region has the DNA TGTGCCAGCGGGGGATTCGGGGGACGGGACCCAGATACGCAGTACTTC. It codes for CASGGFGGRDPDTQYF.

This clonotype was observed a handful of times. The rearrangement links TRBV6-5 to TRBJ2-5, with 7 bases that match TRBD2. The J call is uncertain, as TRBJ2-7 better fits the DNA end. This CDR3 is 14 amino acids long. CDR1 is MNHEY and CDR2 is SVGAGI in the germline V gene. The CDR3 region has the DNA TGTGCCAGCAGTTACGCGAGCGGGAACTACGAGCAGTACTTC. Encoded protein: CASSYASGNYEQYF.

V is TRBV6-1 and J is TRBJ2-3, with D hard to call. The CDR3 runs 14 residues. Germline assignment: CDR1 MNHNS and CDR2 SASEGT. Trimming took 2 bases from V and 3 from J, leaving 9 bases between them. CDR3 nucleotides: TGTGCCAGCAGTGAATCCATATCTACAGATACGCAGTATTTT. It encodes CASSESISTDTQYF.

As regards this clonotype: Germline and junction disagree at one end, which may indicate a read error. The rearrangement links TRBV10-2 to TRBJ2-3; 10 bases map to TRBD2. This CDR3 has 15 amino acids. The germline V gene has CDR1 WSHSY and CDR2 SAAADI. Written as DNA, the CDR3 is TGCGCCAGCAGAGATCTAGCGGGAGCCACAAATACGCAGTACTTT. Its protein product is CASRDLAGATNTQYF.

This clonotype was recorded at least ten times. The chain joins TRBV10-2 to TRBJ2-5, with D maybe TRBD1 (6 bases). The J call may not be correct, given that the DNA end is closer to TRBJ2-7. The CDR3 covers 11 residues. The germline CDR1 and CDR2 sequences are WSHSY and SAAADI. The CDR3 loop is CASKQGYEQYF. The CDR3, as DNA: TGCGCCAGCAAACAGGGTTACGAGCAGTACTTC.

CDR3 residues: CASSDPGRGQQYF. The CDR3, as DNA: TGCGCCAGCAGTGATCCAGGGCGGGGGCAACAGTACTTC. The chain has TRBV10-2 and TRBJ2-7; perhaps TRBD2 as D (7 bases). Germline CDR1 is WSHSY and CDR2 is SAAADI. The CDR3 is 13 residues long. Trimming removed 3 bases from V and 10 bases from J, with 16 bases in between.

Note on this clonotype: In this CDR3 the conserved last residue, phenylalanine or tryptophan, is missing, so a read error is likely. It is unclear where the CDR3 begins or ends on the DNA, so no DNA is shown, and the CDR3 is as TCRdb lists it. The chain links TRBV6-1 to TRBJ2-5; TRBD2 is the table's D call and was not checked against the DNA. The CDR3 region is 8 residues in length, termini included. The germline gives CDR1 MNHNS, CDR2 SASEGT. Here the CDR3 reads CASRRLAG.

Regarding this clonotype: At one end, the junction sequence differs from germline, possibly due to a read error. The chain joins TRBV6-1 to TRBJ2-3; 9 positions match TRBD2. The CDR3 extends over 16 amino acids. Germline assignment: CDR1 MNHNS and CDR2 SASEGT. The CDR3 bases are TGTGCCAGCGGGGGTAGCGGGGGCCCAGCCACAGATACCCAGTACTTT. Its translation: CASGGSGGPATDTQYF.

The rearrangement uses TRBV11-2 and TRBJ2-5; weak D call: TRBD2 (5 bases). V was trimmed by 2 bases and J by 5 bases, leaving 12 bases between them. CDR1 SGHAT and CDR2 FQNNGV come from the germline V gene. The CDR3 is made up of 14 amino acids. CDR3 loop: CASSLTRLEETQYF. The CDR3 bases are TGTGCCAGCAGCTTAACTAGGCTAGAGGAGACCCAGTACTTC.

The rearrangement uses TRBV6-1 and TRBJ2-1; a possible D gene is TRBD1 (6 bases). The better agreement between TRBJ2-5 and the DNA end casts doubt on the J call. Germline loops: CDR1 MNHNS, CDR2 SASEGT. The CDR3 sequence is 13 residues long. CDR3 region: CASSEQGQETQYF. The CDR3 coding sequence is TGTGCCAGCAGTGAACAGGGGCAAGAGACCCAGTACTTC.

The chain has TRBV6-1 and TRBJ2-5; 12 bases match TRBD2. The J call may be faulty, since TRBJ2-1 better matches the DNA end. From germline, CDR1 is MNHNS and CDR2 SASEGT. This CDR3 comprises 17 residues. Here the CDR3 DNA reads TGTGCCAGCAGTCCAGCACTACTAGCGGGAGGCCGCAATGAGCAGTTCTTC. Translated: CASSPALLAGGRNEQFF.

This clonotype is labeled medium-sized. This chain connects TRBV6-5 to TRBJ2-2, with D tentatively TRBD1 (5 bases). V was clipped by 2 bases and J by 6 bases, with 10 bases between them. The CDR3 runs 14 residues. CDR1 is MNHEY and CDR2 is SVGAGI in the germline V gene. CDR3 sequence (DNA): TGTGCCAGCAGTTACCCCGACAGTTCCGGGGAGCTGTTTTTT. Translation gives CASSYPDSSGELFF.

This clonotype was found many times. The chain combines TRBV6-9 with TRBJ2-1; 10 nucleotides line up with TRBD2. Germline values: CDR1 MNHGY, CDR2 SVAAGI. V lost 2 bases, J lost 6 bases, and 1 base stayed unmatched. The CDR3 runs 14 residues. The CDR3, as DNA: TGTGCCAGCAGTTATAGCGGGAGGGCCAATGAGCAGTTCTTC. Protein product: CASSYSGRANEQFF.

The J gene is TRBJ2-1, the V gene TRBV11-2; 8 bases are shared with TRBD2. The germline V gene encodes CDR1 SGHAT and CDR2 FQNNGV. The CDR3 totals 16 residues. V lost 6 bases and J lost 2; bases outside the gene matches: 9. CDR3 amino acids: CASSGLTSGPYNEQFF. Written as DNA, the CDR3 is TGTGCCAGCAGTGGTTTAACTAGCGGCCCCTACAATGAGCAGTTCTTC.